The 21 T cell receptor beta chains given below trace back to one sample, sequenced in a study of beta chain features in type 1 diabetes (dated 2018 in TCRdb). Library generation was performed with the immunoSEQ multiplex PCR assay. The entire isolated RNA was reverse transcribed using the High Capacity cDNA Reverse Transcription Kit, and thus expressed TCRB transcripts were sequenced. TCRdb retrieved this table from immuneACCESS and kept in-frame rearrangements only. Not all clones are present; in checked studies, unresolved V genes account for under half, and no reason is known for the remainder. Present in this sample are 120,000 to 150,000 clones, more than 9% of which were seen just once. Jointly, the top ten make up 1.3% of the sample. The sequenced sample consisted of naive CD4+ T cells from blood. The cell subset or site label for this specimen denotes: true naive CD4+ T cells. These TCRs come from a young man in good health.

This clone was seen a handful of times. The CDR3 nucleotides are TGTGCCAGCACTCTAGACAGGAACGCTAACTATGGCTACACCTTC. Its translation is CASTLDRNANYGYTF. The chain employs TRBV7-9 and TRBJ1-2; a possible D gene is TRBD1 (6 bases). The germline V gene has CDR1 SEHNR and CDR2 FQNEAQ (reference sequence). Trimming removed 7 bases from V and 0 bases from J, with 15 bases in between. The CDR3 extends over 15 amino acids. Complete variable domain (other parts from reference TRBV7-9 and TRBJ1-2): DTGVSQNPRHKITKRGQNVTFRCDPISEHNRLYWYRQTLGQGPEFLTYFQNEAQLEKSRLLSDRFSAERPKGSFSTLEIQRTEQGDSAMYLCASTLDRNANYGYTFGSGTRLTVV.

This chain links TRBV5-1 with TRBJ1-4; no clear D gene. The CDR3 spans 13 residues. The V gene lost 7 bases and the J gene lost 0 bases, with 7 bases spanning the gap. The germline V gene has CDR1 SGHRS and CDR2 YFSETQ. CDR3 in DNA: TGCGCCAGCTCGGTCGCAACTAATGAAAAACTGTTTTTT. Its protein product is CASSVATNEKLFF. The entire variable domain, with the rest obtained from reference TRBV5-1 and TRBJ1-4, is as follows: KAGVTQTPRYLIKTRGQQVTLSCSPISGHRSVSWYQQTPGQGLQFLFEYFSETQRNKGNFPGRFSGRQFSNSRSEMNVSTLELGDSALYLCASSVATNEKLFFGSGTQLSVL.

CDR3 DNA sequence: TGTGCCAGCAGCGAGGACAGGAGCACAGATACGCAGTATTTT. Encoded protein: CASSEDRSTDTQYF. The gene calls are TRBV2 and TRBJ2-3; 7 bases are shared with TRBD1. The junction had 3 bases not matched to a gene; V was cut back by 6 bases and J by 0 bases. This CDR3 is 14 amino acids long. In germline, CDR1 is SNHLY, CDR2 FYNNEI.

The chain links TRBV2 to TRBJ2-2; 9 bases fit TRBD1. Germline CDR1 reads SNHLY; CDR2 reads FYNNEI. With 10 bases clipped from V and 4 bases from J, the junction kept 7 bases outside the gene matches. The CDR3 is made up of 14 amino acids. Here the CDR3 DNA reads TGTGCCAACGGATTGACAGGGGGCACCGGGGAGCTGTTTTTT. Protein: CANGLTGGTGELFF. Filled out from reference TRBV2 and TRBJ2-2, the complete variable domain reads EPEVTQTPSHQVTQMGQEVILRCVPISNHLYFYWYRQILGQKVEFLVSFYNNEISEKSEIFDDQFSVERPDGSNFTLKIRSTKLEDSAMYFCANGLTGGTGELFFGEGSRLTVL.

The rearrangement uses TRBV11-2 and TRBJ2-1, with TRBD2 matching 11 bases. CDR3 length: 16 residues. V lost 4 bases and J lost 4; bases outside the gene matches: 6. Germline CDR1 and CDR2: SGHAT and FQNNGV. This chain's CDR3 is CASSSLAGGRYNEQFF. The CDR3 bases are TGTGCCAGCAGCTCCCTAGCGGGGGGCCGGTACAATGAGCAGTTCTTC.

The table lists this clone with a few counts. The chain recombines TRBV2 with TRBJ2-7; 7 nucleotides line up with TRBD2. V lost 3 bases and J lost 4; bases outside the gene matches: 9. This CDR3 has 15 residues. Germline V gene lookup returns CDR1 SNHLY and CDR2 FYNNEI. CDR3: CASSESAGDFYEQYF. The CDR3 coding sequence is TGTGCCAGCAGTGAGTCGGCGGGGGACTTTTACGAGCAGTACTTC.

This chain links TRBV5-1 with TRBJ2-7; 11 bases are a match to TRBD1. The CDR3 covers 14 residues. V was clipped by 6 bases and J by 0 bases; unmatched bases: 2. Germline V gene lookup returns CDR1 SGHRS and CDR2 YFSETQ. CDR3 region: CASTGTGGSYEQYF. The CDR3 region has the DNA TGCGCCAGCACCGGGACAGGGGGCTCCTACGAGCAGTACTTC.

The sample holds a few counts of this clone. The rearrangement links TRBV6-1 to TRBJ2-1, with TRBD2 matching 10 bases. Trimming removed 7 bases from V and 7 bases from J; junction bases left unmatched: 10. The CDR3 totals 15 residues. Germline V CDR1 and CDR2: MNHNS, SASEGT. This chain's CDR3 is CASTSSGGFVNEQFF. In nucleotides, the CDR3 is TGTGCCAGCACATCTAGCGGGGGATTCGTTAATGAGCAGTTCTTC.

This clone was counted a few times. The chain recombines TRBV10-3 with TRBJ2-3; 11 bases are shared with TRBD2. CDR3 size: 15 residues. Germline lookup yields CDR1 ENHRY and CDR2 SYGVKD. V was clipped by 11 bases and J by 2 bases; unmatched bases: 9. The CDR3 sequence is CASRLAGRITDTQYF. The CDR3 bases are TGTGCCTCAAGACTAGCGGGGCGTATCACAGATACGCAGTATTTT.

In its sample, this clone was seen a few times. The chain recombines TRBV19 with TRBJ1-3; D is unclear. CDR1 and CDR2 from the germline V gene are LNHDA and SQIVND (reference sequence). This CDR3 is 13 amino acids long. Trimming pared 6 bases from V and 0 bases from J, leaving 6 bases between. The CDR3 loop reads CASRPVSGNTIYF. DNA of the CDR3: TGTGCCAGTAGGCCAGTCTCTGGAAACACCATATATTTT. Complete variable domain (other parts from reference TRBV19 and TRBJ1-3): DGGITQSPKYLFRKEGQNVTLSCEQNLNHDAMYWYRQDPGQGLRLIYYSQIVNDFQKGDIAEGYSVSREKKESFPLTVTSAQKNPTAFYLCASRPVSGNTIYFGEGSWLTVV.

The genes are TRBV7-2 and TRBJ1-4, with D perhaps TRBD1 (5 bases). In germline, CDR1 is SGHTA, CDR2 FQGNSA. The CDR3 extends over 14 amino acids. V was trimmed by 5 bases and J by 8 bases, leaving 15 bases between them. CDR3 amino acids: CASSLGPGWEKLFF. The DNA of the CDR3 is TGTGCCAGCAGCCTGGGGCCAGGGTGGGAAAAACTGTTTTTT.

This clone has a handful of counts. The rearrangement uses TRBV7-3 and TRBJ2-1, with 11 bases lining up with TRBD2. Trimming removed 0 bases from V and 9 bases from J; junction bases left unmatched: 4. The CDR3 sequence is 15 residues long. CDR1 is SGHTA and CDR2 is FQGTGA in the germline V gene. DNA of the CDR3: TGTGCCAGCAGCTTAACTAGCGGGGGGGCCGGTGAGCAGTTCTTC. It specifies CASSLTSGGAGEQFF.

V usage is TRBV7-8 and J usage is TRBJ2-7, with a tentative D call TRBD2 (5 bases). The CDR3 sequence is 15 residues long. V was trimmed by 6 bases and J by 2 bases, leaving 17 bases between them. Germline V lookup: CDR1 SGHVS, CDR2 FQNEAQ. CDR3 sequence: CASRGGGDIAYEQYF. CDR3 nucleotide sequence: TGTGCCAGCAGGGGCGGAGGAGATATTGCCTACGAGCAGTACTTC.

The genes are TRBV6-1 and TRBJ2-7, with TRBD2 as a possible D gene (6 bases). V lost 6 bases and J lost 0, with 15 bases in between. This CDR3 is built from 15 residues. Germline CDR1 is MNHNS and CDR2 is SASEGT. The CDR3: CASSGTATSSYEQYF. The CDR3 nucleotides read TGTGCCAGCAGCGGAACAGCGACTAGCTCCTACGAGCAGTACTTC.

The rearrangement joins TRBV18 to TRBJ2-7, with TRBD2 identical over 7 bases. The CDR3 contains 13 residues. Germline CDR1 KGHSH, CDR2 LQKENI. V dropped 2 bases and J dropped 5; count of bases not matched to a gene: 3. The CDR3 loop reads CASSPGGGDEQYF. In nucleotides, the CDR3 is TGTGCCAGCTCACCAGGGGGAGGGGACGAGCAGTACTTC.

The chain links TRBV19 to TRBJ1-2; D is unclear. Germline V CDR1 and CDR2: LNHDA, SQIVND (reference sequence). The germline V and J ends were trimmed by 3 bases and 8 bases, with 13 bases remaining between them. The CDR3 has 13 residues. The CDR3 here is CASSMGESLGYTF. CDR3 sequence (DNA): TGTGCCAGTAGTATGGGAGAGAGCCTAGGCTACACCTTC.

This clone was counted between two and nine times. This chain links TRBV19 with TRBJ2-2, with 8 nucleotides matching TRBD1. The length of the CDR3 is 14 residues. Per the germline V gene, CDR1 is LNHDA and CDR2 is SQIVND (reference sequence). V dropped 6 bases and J dropped 3; count of bases not matched to a gene: 3. In nucleotides, the CDR3 is TGTGCCAGTAGGGACAGGGTGGACACCGGGGAGCTGTTTTTT. It specifies CASRDRVDTGELFF.

This chain links TRBV7-2 with TRBJ1-2; 10 bases are a match to TRBD1. The CDR3 is made up of 15 amino acids. V dropped 5 bases and J dropped 4; count of bases not matched to a gene: 7. Germline-derived CDR1 and CDR2 are SGHTA and FQGNSA. CDR3 sequence reads: CASSHHRDRGYGYTF. The CDR3 DNA reads TGTGCCAGCAGCCACCACCGGGACAGGGGCTATGGCTACACCTTC. The entire variable domain, with the rest obtained from reference TRBV7-2 and TRBJ1-2, is as follows: GAGVSQSPSNKVTEKGKDVELRCDPISGHTALYWYRQSLGQGLEFLIYFQGNSAPDKSGLPSDRFSAERTGGSVSTLTIQRTQQEDSAVYLCASSHHRDRGYGYTFGSGTRLTVV.

The J gene is TRBJ2-5, the V gene TRBV7-7; 12 bases match TRBD2. The CDR3 is made up of 16 amino acids. The V gene end was trimmed by 5 bases and the J gene end by 2 bases; junction bases not matched to a gene: 6. Germline values: CDR1 SSHAT, CDR2 FNYEAQ (reference sequence). CDR3 in amino acids: CASSQNLAGGQETQYF. CDR3 in DNA: TGTGCCAGCAGCCAAAACCTAGCGGGGGGGCAAGAGACCCAGTACTTC.

This clone was picked up a small number of times. The chain couples TRBV5-1 to TRBJ1-6, with 7 bases lining up with TRBD1. Per germline, CDR1 SGHRS and CDR2 YFSETQ. J gave up 8 bases and V 4 bases, and 6 bases lay outside the gene matches. The CDR3 is 14 amino acids. The CDR3 coding sequence is TGCGCCAGCAGCCCCGACAGGGCCGATTCACCCCTCCACTTT. Protein: CASSPDRADSPLHF.

Only a few counts were recorded for this clone. This same CDR3 is encoded by further DNA sequences in the sample. The chain is built from TRBV18 and TRBJ1-2; tentative D call: TRBD1 (6 bases). Germline V gene lookup returns CDR1 KGHSH and CDR2 LQKENI. Trimming shortened V by 2 bases and J by 2 bases, and 6 bases separated the two germline ends. The CDR3 is 13 residues long. In DNA form, the CDR3 reads TGTGCCAGCTCACCAGACAGGAACTATGGCTACACCTTC. It encodes CASSPDRNYGYTF.